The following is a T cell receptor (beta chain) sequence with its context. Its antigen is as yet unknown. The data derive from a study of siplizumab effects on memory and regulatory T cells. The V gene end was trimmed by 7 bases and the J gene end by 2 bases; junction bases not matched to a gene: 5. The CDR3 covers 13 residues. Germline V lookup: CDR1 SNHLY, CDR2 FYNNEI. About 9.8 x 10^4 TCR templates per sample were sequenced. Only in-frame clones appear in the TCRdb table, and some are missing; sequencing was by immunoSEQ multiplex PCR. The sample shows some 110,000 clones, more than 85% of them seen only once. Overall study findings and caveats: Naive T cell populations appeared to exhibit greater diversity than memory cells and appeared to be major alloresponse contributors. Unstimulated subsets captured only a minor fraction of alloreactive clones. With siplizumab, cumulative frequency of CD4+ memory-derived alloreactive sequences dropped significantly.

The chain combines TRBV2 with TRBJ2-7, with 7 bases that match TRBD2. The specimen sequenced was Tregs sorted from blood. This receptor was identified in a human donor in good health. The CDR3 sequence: CASTWAGAYEQYF. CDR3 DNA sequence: TGTGCCAGCACGTGGGCGGGAGCCTACGAGCAGTACTTC.